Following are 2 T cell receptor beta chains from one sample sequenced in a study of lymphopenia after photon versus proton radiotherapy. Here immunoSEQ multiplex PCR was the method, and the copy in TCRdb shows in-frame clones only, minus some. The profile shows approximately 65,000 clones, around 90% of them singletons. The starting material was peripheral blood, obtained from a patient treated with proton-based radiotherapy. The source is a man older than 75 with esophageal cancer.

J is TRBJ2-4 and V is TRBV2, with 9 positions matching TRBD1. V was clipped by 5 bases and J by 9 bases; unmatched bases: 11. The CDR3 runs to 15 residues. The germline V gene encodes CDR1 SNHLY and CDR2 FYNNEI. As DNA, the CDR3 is TGTGCCAGCAGTTCGGACAGGGGAGATTGGGTCATTCAGTACTTC. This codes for CASSSDRGDWVIQYF.

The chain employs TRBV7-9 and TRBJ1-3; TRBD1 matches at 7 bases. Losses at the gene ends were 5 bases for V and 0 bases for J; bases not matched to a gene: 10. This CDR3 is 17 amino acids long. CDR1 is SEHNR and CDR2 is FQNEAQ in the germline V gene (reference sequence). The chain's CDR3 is CASSRTRDSYSGNTIYF. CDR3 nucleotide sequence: TGTGCCAGCAGCAGAACAAGGGACAGCTACTCTGGAAACACCATATATTTT.